This paragraph reports one T cell receptor beta chain. This sample stems from a study of shared clonotypes between healthy human individuals. Repertoires were generated with immunoSEQ multiplex PCR, while TCRdb's copy carries only in-frame clones and drops some. The table shows about 2.1 million clones, with 93% occurring only once. In the naive CD8 group, cells lacked CD45RO and were positively selected for CCR7, so terminally differentiated effector memory CD45RA+ cells were left out. Trimming stripped 1 base from V and 0 bases from J, with 10 bases between. CDR1 and CDR2 from the germline V gene are LNHNV and YYDKDF (reference sequence). This CDR3 has 15 residues.

The chain couples TRBV15 to TRBJ2-7; D unclear. The sequence derives from a man aged 18 to 35 in good health. Some clones in this sample may be carry-over from other donors' samples. Sample: naive CD8+ T cells from PBMCs. The CDR3 spells CATSRAPLASYEQYF. CDR3 coding DNA: TGTGCCACCAGCAGAGCCCCGTTGGCCTCCTACGAGCAGTACTTC.